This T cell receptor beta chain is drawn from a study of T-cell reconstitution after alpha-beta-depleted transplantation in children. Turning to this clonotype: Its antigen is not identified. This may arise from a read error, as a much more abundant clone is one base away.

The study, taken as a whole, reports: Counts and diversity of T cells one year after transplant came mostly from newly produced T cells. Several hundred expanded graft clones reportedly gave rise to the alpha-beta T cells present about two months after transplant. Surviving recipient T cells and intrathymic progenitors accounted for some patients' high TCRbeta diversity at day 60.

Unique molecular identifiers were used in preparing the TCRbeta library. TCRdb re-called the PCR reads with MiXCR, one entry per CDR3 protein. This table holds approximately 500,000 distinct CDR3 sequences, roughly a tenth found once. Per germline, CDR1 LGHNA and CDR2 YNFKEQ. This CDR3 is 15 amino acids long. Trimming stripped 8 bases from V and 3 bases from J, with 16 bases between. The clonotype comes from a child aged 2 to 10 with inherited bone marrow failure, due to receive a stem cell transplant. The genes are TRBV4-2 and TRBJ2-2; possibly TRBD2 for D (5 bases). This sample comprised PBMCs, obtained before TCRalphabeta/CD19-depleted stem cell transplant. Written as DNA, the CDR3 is TGTGCCAGCGGCCCCGGAGGATGGGACACCGGGGAGCTGTTTTTT. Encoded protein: CASGPGGWDTGELFF.